Reported below is one T cell receptor (beta chain). This clonotype has more than one count but fewer than ten. This receptor's antigen is unknown. Per-base quality was not reported, and no clone a single base away is much larger than it. This sample is drawn from a study of T-cell reconstitution after alpha-beta-depleted transplantation in children (dated by TCRdb to the mid-2010s). As for the study more broadly: Using TCR repertoire profiling, the study followed T-cell immune reconstitution in a quantitative way in children after TCRalphabeta/CD19-depleted allogeneic hematopoietic cell transplantation.

Measured from the cysteine to the phenylalanine, the CDR3 is 14 residues long. The retained sequence is limited to the CDR3, 42 bases, with the frame set at the first base. Germline trimming amounts to 6 bases on V and 4 bases on J, with 10 as the count of junction bases outside the gene matches. CDR1 DFQATT and CDR2 SNEGSKA were looked up in the germline V gene (reference sequence). The library was obtained by PCR. Instrument used: Illumina HiSeq 2500. Molecular barcoding was employed in the preparation of TCR libraries, with unique molecular identifiers being used to normalize TCRbeta repertoire quantification. TCRdb took the public reads, trimmed them with fastp at Q25, ran MiXCR for clone calling and kept in-frame beta chains. All rows with the same CDR3 protein become a single entry with the most common DNA and genes. The sample contains 440,000 or so distinct CDR3 sequences, roughly 10% of them found a single time. The ten largest clones represent 4.5% to 7% of the sample.

Sequencing used PBMCs from the stem cell graft donor, obtained from the stem cell graft. This chain joins TRBV20-1 to TRBJ2-3, and 7 junction bases match TRBD2. The source is a human donor who donated a stem cell graft to a child with acute myeloid leukemia. The DNA reads as follows: TGCAGTGCCAGTCTGGGGGGGGAGGCAGATACGCAGTATTTT. Translated, this gives CSASLGGEADTQYF.